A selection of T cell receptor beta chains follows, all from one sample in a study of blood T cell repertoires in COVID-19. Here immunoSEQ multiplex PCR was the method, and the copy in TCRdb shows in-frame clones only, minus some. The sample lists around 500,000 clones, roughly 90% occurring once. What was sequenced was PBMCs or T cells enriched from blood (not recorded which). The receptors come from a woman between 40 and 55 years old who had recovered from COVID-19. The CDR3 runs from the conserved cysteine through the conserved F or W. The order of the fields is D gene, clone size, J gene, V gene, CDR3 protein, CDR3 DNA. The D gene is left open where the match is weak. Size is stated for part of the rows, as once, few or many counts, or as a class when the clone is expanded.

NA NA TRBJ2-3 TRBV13 CASSLWTGTDTQYF TGTGCCAGCAGCCTCTGGACAGGCACAGATACGCAGTATTTT
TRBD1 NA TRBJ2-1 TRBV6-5 CASSYSGQGMNEQFF TGTGCCAGCAGTTACTCGGGACAGGGGATGAATGAGCAGTTCTTC
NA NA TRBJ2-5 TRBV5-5 CASSLGQRSQETQYF TGTGCCAGCAGCTTGGGACAGAGGTCCCAAGAGACCCAGTACTTC
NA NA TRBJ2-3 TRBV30 CAYSATDTQYF TGTGCCTACAGTGCGACAGATACGCAGTATTTT
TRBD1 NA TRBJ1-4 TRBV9 CASSRGPRGTGDEKLFF TGTGCCAGCAGTAGGGGCCCCCGTGGGACAGGGGATGAAAAACTGTTTTTT
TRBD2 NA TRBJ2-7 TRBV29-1 CSVEDPRTSYEQYF TGCAGCGTTGAAGACCCCAGGACTAGTTACGAGCAGTACTTC
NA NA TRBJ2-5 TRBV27 CASSLCHGQTDGETQYF TGTGCCAGCAGTTTGTGCCACGGACAGACGGATGGGGAGACCCAGTACTTC
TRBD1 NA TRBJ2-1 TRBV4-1 CASSLDRATNEQFF TGCGCCAGCAGCCTCGACAGGGCTACCAATGAGCAGTTCTTC
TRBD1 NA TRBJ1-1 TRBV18 CASSSRGRNTEAFF TGTGCCAGCTCATCCAGGGGGCGGAACACTGAAGCTTTCTTT
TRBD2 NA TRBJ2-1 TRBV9 CASNAGENYNEQFF TGTGCCAGCAATGCGGGAGAAAACTACAATGAGCAGTTCTTC
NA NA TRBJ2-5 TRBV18 CASSPGTFEETQYF TGTGCCAGCTCACCCGGGACATTTGAAGAGACCCAGTACTTC
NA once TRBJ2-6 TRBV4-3 CASSQDTRSGANVLTF TGCGCCAGCAGCCAAGATACCCGGTCTGGGGCCAACGTCCTGACTTTC
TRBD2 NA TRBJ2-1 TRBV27 CASSSLWTSGNNEQFF TGTGCCAGCAGTTCCCTATGGACTAGCGGAAACAATGAGCAGTTCTTC
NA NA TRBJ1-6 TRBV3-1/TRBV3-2 CASSQPTGWLSPLHF TGTGCCAGCAGCCAACCTACAGGCTGGCTCTCACCCCTCCACTTT
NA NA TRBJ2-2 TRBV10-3 CAIKVTPGTGELFF TGTGCCATCAAGGTGACTCCGGGCACCGGGGAGCTGTTTTTT
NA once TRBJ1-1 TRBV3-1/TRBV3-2 CASSQVSMNTEAFF TGTGCCAGCAGCCAAGTTTCAATGAACACTGAAGCTTTCTTT
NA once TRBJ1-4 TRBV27 CASSLNRAGEKLFF TGTGCCAGCAGTTTAAACAGGGCGGGTGAAAAACTGTTTTTT
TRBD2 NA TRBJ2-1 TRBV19 CASSIRLGLAGGPSSYNEQFF TGTGCCAGTAGTATCCGCCTCGGACTAGCGGGAGGGCCGAGCTCCTACAATGAGCAGTTCTTC
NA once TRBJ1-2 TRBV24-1 CATSDSGLGYTF TGTGCCACCAGTGATTCGGGACTTGGCTACACCTTC
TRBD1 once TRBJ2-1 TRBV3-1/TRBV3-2 CASSLRDRGYNEQFF TGTGCCAGCAGCCTGCGAGACAGGGGCTACAATGAGCAGTTCTTC
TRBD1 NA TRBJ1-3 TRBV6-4 CASSRDRPISGNTIYF TGTGCCAGCAGTCGGGACAGGCCGATCTCTGGAAACACCATATATTTT
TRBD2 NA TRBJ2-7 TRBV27 CASSLAGGPYEQYF TGTGCCAGCAGTCTAGCGGGAGGGCCCTACGAGCAGTACTTC
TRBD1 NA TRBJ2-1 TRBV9 CASRPTVGTVEFF TGTGCCAGCAGACCTACGGTCGGGACAGTGGAGTTCTTC
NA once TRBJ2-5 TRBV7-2 CASSRFGTGVGPGTQYF TGTGCCAGCAGTAGGTTCGGAACGGGAGTGGGTCCGGGGACCCAGTACTTC
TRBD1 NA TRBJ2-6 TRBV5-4 CASSLTNRGSAGANVLTF TGTGCCAGCAGCTTGACAAACAGGGGGTCCGCTGGGGCCAACGTCCTGACTTTC
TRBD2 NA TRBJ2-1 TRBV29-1 CSGLAGVPYNEQFF TGCAGCGGTCTAGCGGGAGTGCCCTACAATGAGCAGTTCTTC
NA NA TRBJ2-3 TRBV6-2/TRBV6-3 CASRPSSTDTQYF TGTGCCAGCAGGCCTTCTAGCACAGATACGCAGTATTTT
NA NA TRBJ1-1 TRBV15 CATSRGREYTEAFF TGTGCCACCAGCAGGGGACGGGAGTACACTGAAGCTTTCTTT
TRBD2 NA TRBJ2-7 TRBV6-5 CASRLTSGSRYEQYF TGTGCCAGCAGGTTGACTAGCGGGAGTAGATACGAGCAGTACTTC
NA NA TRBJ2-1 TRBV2 CASSEEGGDYYNEQFF TGTGCCAGCAGTGAAGAGGGGGGGGATTATTACAATGAGCAGTTCTTC
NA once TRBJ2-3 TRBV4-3 CASSLETSGFTDTQYF TGCGCCAGCAGCCTAGAGACATCGGGATTCACAGATACGCAGTATTTT
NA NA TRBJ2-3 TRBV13 CASSLVWADTQYF TGTGCCAGCAGCTTGGTCTGGGCGGATACGCAGTATTTT
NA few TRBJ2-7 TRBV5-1 CASSLRPSTDYEQYF TGCGCCAGCAGCTTGAGGCCTAGCACCGACTACGAGCAGTACTTC
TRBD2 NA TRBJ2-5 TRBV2 CASTGRLAVGQETQYF TGTGCCAGCACCGGGCGGCTAGCGGTAGGACAAGAGACCCAGTACTTC
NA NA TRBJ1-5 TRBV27 CASSPDEGSQPQHF TGTGCCAGCAGCCCTGACGAGGGCAGTCAGCCCCAGCATTTT
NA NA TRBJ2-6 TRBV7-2 CASSGGGSSSGANVLTF TGTGCCAGCAGCGGAGGGGGCAGCAGCTCTGGGGCCAACGTCCTGACTTTC